The rows below give T cell receptor beta chains drawn from one sample of a study of cytomegalovirus exposure and HLA in healthy donors. Profiling relied on immunoSEQ multiplex PCR, and the TCRdb table lists in-frame clones only, not all of them. This table has some 100,000 clones, about two thirds appearing once. Specimen: PBMCs. The receptors derive from a woman in her 70s in good health and CMV-seropositive. The CDR3 runs from the conserved cysteine through the conserved F or W. D genes are given only for firm matches. Rows may omit the clone size; those that give it use once, few, many or a size class.

j_call d_call clone_size v_call cdr3_nt cdr3_aa
TRBJ2-1 - few TRBV6-1 TGTGCCAGCAGTGAAAAGGGGAGGATATACAATGAGCAGTTCTTC CASSEKGRIYNEQFF
TRBJ2-7 - - TRBV15 TGTGCCACCAGCAGAGGCAGGGCCCCCTACGAGCAGTACTTC CATSRGRAPYEQYF
TRBJ2-1 - - TRBV27 TGTGCCAGCAGAATCGACAGGCTGGTTGGGGAGCAGTTCTTC CASRIDRLVGEQFF
TRBJ2-3 - - TRBV29-1 TGCAGCGGGGGCCCTGGGGAAACCACAGATACGCAGTATTTT CSGGPGETTDTQYF
TRBJ2-5 TRBD2 - TRBV5-6 TGTGCCAGCAGCCCCTGGACTAGCGGGGGGGCCCGGGAGACCCAGTACTTC CASSPWTSGGARETQYF
TRBJ2-2 TRBD2 - TRBV6-1 TGTGCCAGCCGAGCGGGGGGGGCGGGCACCGGGGAGCTGTTTTTT CASRAGGAGTGELFF
TRBJ1-6 - - TRBV9 TGTGCCAGCAGCGTAGGACAGGAGGTTGGATCACCCCTCCACTTT CASSVGQEVGSPLHF
TRBJ2-7 TRBD1 few TRBV29-1 TGCAGCGGTGGACAGGGACGCGAGCAGTACTTC CSGGQGREQYF
TRBJ1-5 - - TRBV4-1 TGCGCCAGCAGCCAAGAATTCCGCAGGGAGGGACAGCCCCAGCATTTT CASSQEFRREGQPQHF
TRBJ2-5 TRBD1 - TRBV6-6 TGTGCCAGCAGAACAGGGGACAGGAGGCAAGAGACCCAGTACTTC CASRTGDRRQETQYF
TRBJ1-1 TRBD1 few TRBV6-5 TGTGCCAGCAGACCCGGGACAGGGGGTTGGACTGAAGCTTTCTTT CASRPGTGGWTEAFF
TRBJ1-2 - - TRBV14 TGTGCCAGCAGCCAAGTAGCTAACTATGGCTACACCTTC CASSQVANYGYTF
TRBJ2-3 - - TRBV7-6 TGTGCCAGCAGCTTAGAAGGACAGACCACAGATACGCAGTATTTT CASSLEGQTTDTQYF
TRBJ2-1 - - TRBV5-6 TGTGCCAGCAGATTGAGCCAGGGGCCCTACAATGAGCAGTTCTTC CASRLSQGPYNEQFF
TRBJ1-6 TRBD1 - TRBV30 TGTGCCTGGATTCTTACCGGGACAGCCTCACCCCTCCACTTT CAWILTGTASPLHF
TRBJ1-2 TRBD1 - TRBV6-5 TGTGCCAGCAGTTACTCGACAGGGGCGAGTATTGGCTACACCTTC CASSYSTGASIGYTF
TRBJ2-7 - - TRBV6-5 TGTGCCAGCAGTTTGGACAGCCGAACCTACGAGCAGTACTTC CASSLDSRTYEQYF
TRBJ1-1 - once TRBV19 TGTGCCAGTAGTCAGGAAGAATTAATGAACACTGAAGCTTTCTTT CASSQEELMNTEAFF
TRBJ1-2 - - TRBV7-3 TGTGCCAGCAGCTTAAAAGGCCGGAGTGGCTATGGCTACACCTTC CASSLKGRSGYGYTF
TRBJ1-3 - few TRBV19 TGTGCCAGTAGTTGGGGGGCTGGAAACACCATATATTTT CASSWGAGNTIYF
TRBJ1-2 - - TRBV10-3 TGTGCCATTCAACAGGGTGTCTATGGCTACACCTTC CAIQQGVYGYTF
TRBJ2-6 TRBD2 few TRBV7-9 TGTGCCAGCAGCTTAGTGGCCCTGGCGGGGGGCTTGGGGGCCAACGTCCTGACTTTC CASSLVALAGGLGANVLTF
TRBJ1-1 - - TRBV11-2 TGTGCCAGCAGCTTCACAGGGCAGGGTACTGAAGCTTTCTTT CASSFTGQGTEAFF
TRBJ2-7 TRBD2 few TRBV9 TGTGCCAGCAGCTCCACTAGCGGGGGAATGAACGAGCAGTACTTC CASSSTSGGMNEQYF
TRBJ2-3 - - TRBV15 TGTGCCACCAGCAGAGATCTACTAGCTGGCACAGATACGCAGTATTTT CATSRDLLAGTDTQYF
TRBJ1-6 - once TRBV5-1 TGCGCCAGCAGCCCCCGGGACACTCAAAATTCACCCCTCCACTTT CASSPRDTQNSPLHF
TRBJ2-3 - - TRBV2 TGTGCCAGCAGGCTGAATCAGGATACGCAGTATTTT CASRLNQDTQYF
TRBJ2-3 TRBD2 - TRBV5-1 TGCGCCAGCAGCTGGCCACCTTCGGGACTAGCAACCGGCACAGATACGCAGTATTTT CASSWPPSGLATGTDTQYF
TRBJ2-2 - - TRBV2 TGTGCCAGCAGTGAAAGGGGGGGGAACACCGGGGAGCTGTTTTTT CASSERGGNTGELFF
TRBJ2-6 - few TRBV19 TGTGCCAGTAGTGTCAGGGCTGGGGCCAACGTCCTGACTTTC CASSVRAGANVLTF
TRBJ2-3 - - TRBV6-1 TGTGCCAGCAGTGAAGTAACCCCGGGGAAGTATTTT CASSEVTPGKYF
TRBJ2-7 TRBD1 - TRBV6-6 TGTGCCAGCAGAGCGTTCACAGGGGAGCACGAGCAGTACTTC CASRAFTGEHEQYF
TRBJ1-6 TRBD1 - TRBV13 TGTGCCAGCAGCTTCACAGGGGTTGGCAATTCACCCCTCCACTTT CASSFTGVGNSPLHF
TRBJ1-1 TRBD1 - TRBV19 TGTGCCAGTAGGACGGGACAGGGGTCGAACACTGAAGCTTTCTTT CASRTGQGSNTEAFF
TRBJ2-5 TRBD2 - TRBV4-1 TGCGCCAGCAGCCAAGAACTAGCGGTTGAGACCCAGTACTTC CASSQELAVETQYF
TRBJ1-1 - - TRBV6-5 TGTGCCAGCAGTCGAGTAGAGGACACTGAAGCTTTCTTT CASSRVEDTEAFF
TRBJ2-2 TRBD1 - TRBV7-2 TGTGCCAGCCTAGGGGGCCGGACCGGGGAGCTGTTTTTT CASLGGRTGELFF
TRBJ1-1 - - TRBV29-1 TGCAGCGGTGCTCGGGACATAGGCACTGAAGCTTTCTTT CSGARDIGTEAFF
TRBJ1-2 TRBD1 - TRBV5-6 TGTGCCAGCAGCTTTATCGGACAGGGCATCCTAAACTATGGCTACACCTTC CASSFIGQGILNYGYTF
TRBJ2-7 TRBD2 - TRBV7-2 TGTGCCAGCAGCTTAACGAGCGGGGACGGAGAGCAGTACTTC CASSLTSGDGEQYF
TRBJ1-5 - once TRBV21-1 TGTGCCAGCAGCACCGGGACAGGGGGCAATCAGCCCCAGCATTTT CASSTGTGGNQPQHF
TRBJ1-1 - - TRBV27 TGTGCCAGCAGAAAGCAAGAGAACACTGAAGCTTTCTTT CASRKQENTEAFF
TRBJ2-7 TRBD2 - TRBV9 TGTGCCAGCAGCCCCCGGGGGGACGGCTACGAGCAGTACTTC CASSPRGDGYEQYF
TRBJ2-3 TRBD1 - TRBV4-1 TGCGCCAGCAGCCTGACAGGGGACACAGATACGCAGTATTTT CASSLTGDTDTQYF
TRBJ1-4 - - TRBV9 TGTGCCAGCAGCGTACTCGACAGTGTCTCGAAGGAAAAACTGTTTTTT CASSVLDSVSKEKLFF
TRBJ1-2 TRBD1 - TRBV5-4 TGTGCCAGCAGCGGGGGACAGGGGGGGCTTTATGGCTACACCTTC CASSGGQGGLYGYTF
TRBJ2-7 TRBD1 - TRBV30 TGTGCCTGGAGAGGGGACAGGGGCACCTACGAGCAGTACTTC CAWRGDRGTYEQYF
TRBJ1-5 - - TRBV30 TGTGCCTGGAGCGAACAGGCTAATCAGCCCCAGCATTTT CAWSEQANQPQHF
TRBJ2-2 - - TRBV7-7 TGTGCCAGCAGCTTTACCCCTATGGGGGGACGCCTGACCGGGGAGCTGTTTTTT CASSFTPMGGRLTGELFF
TRBJ1-2 - - TRBV7-2 TGTGCCAGCAGCCGTACCCTAAACTATGGCTACACCTTC CASSRTLNYGYTF
TRBJ1-2 - - TRBV9 TGTGCCAGCAGCGTAGAAGGGACGCTTTTAAGGGGGGGCTACACCTTC CASSVEGTLLRGGYTF
TRBJ1-2 TRBD1 few TRBV30 TGTGCCTGGAGTAGGGGGACAGGGGACGGCTACACCTTC CAWSRGTGDGYTF
TRBJ1-2 - few TRBV5-1 TGCGCCAGCAGCTTGGAGGCGGGAGAATATGGCTACACCTTC CASSLEAGEYGYTF
TRBJ2-2 TRBD2 - TRBV5-1 TGCGCCAGCAGCTTGGCCCTGACTAGCGTCACCGGGGAGCTGTTTTTT CASSLALTSVTGELFF
TRBJ1-6 TRBD1 few TRBV5-1 TGCGCCAGCAGCGGCGCCGGACAGGGGGGGAATTCACCCCTCCACTTT CASSGAGQGGNSPLHF
TRBJ1-2 TRBD1 - TRBV19 TGTGCCAGTAGAACTACAGGGGGCGGTGGCTACACCTTC CASRTTGGGGYTF
TRBJ1-2 - once TRBV6-6 TGTGCCAGCAGTTACTCACCCTTAGTCCGGGGAGGCTACACCTTC CASSYSPLVRGGYTF
TRBJ1-1 TRBD1 many TRBV4-3 TGCGCCAGCAGTTCGACAGGGTCAGCTTTCTTT CASSSTGSAFF
TRBJ2-2 - few TRBV19 TGTGCCAGTAGGTTCGCGGGGAACGGGGAGCTGTTTTTT CASRFAGNGELFF